Below, 26 T cell receptor beta chains from the same sample are listed, as sequenced in a study of cytomegalovirus exposure and HLA in healthy donors. The PCR used 60 Vbeta and 13 Jbeta primers. Method: immunoSEQ multiplex PCR; TCRdb's copy keeps in-frame clones and lacks some. The data hold over 150,000 clones, with around 79% observed a single time. Source material: PBMCs. Every receptor here comes from a male donor in good health and CMV-seropositive.

The chain has TRBV7-9 and TRBJ2-2; 8 nucleotides line up with TRBD2. The CDR3 has 15 amino acids. V trimming: 5 bases; J trimming: 4 bases; junction bases outside the gene matches: 6. The germline gives CDR1 SEHNR, CDR2 FQNEAQ (reference sequence). This CDR3 reads CASSTRGVSTGELFF. The DNA for the CDR3 is TGTGCCAGCAGCACGCGGGGGGTGAGCACCGGGGAGCTGTTTTTT.

The gene calls are TRBV5-1 and TRBJ1-1; D unresolved. This CDR3 is 14 amino acids long. V was clipped by 2 bases and J by 0 bases, with 8 bases between them. Per the germline V gene, CDR1 is SGHRS and CDR2 is YFSETQ. The CDR3 reads CASSLANMNTEAFF. The CDR3 nucleotides read TGCGCCAGCAGCTTAGCCAATATGAACACTGAAGCTTTCTTT.

The CDR3 is CASSPGLAFVYEQFF. DNA of the CDR3: TGTGCCAGCAGCCCAGGACTAGCTTTCGTCTATGAGCAGTTCTTC. The chain joins TRBV5-4 to TRBJ2-1, with 8 bases fitting TRBD2. With V trimmed by 4 bases and J by 8 bases, 11 bases remained unmatched. The CDR3 is 15 amino acids. The germline V gene encodes CDR1 SGHNT and CDR2 YYREEE (reference sequence).

The V gene is TRBV7-3, the J gene TRBJ2-5; 8 nucleotides line up with TRBD2. CDR1 is SGHTA and CDR2 is FQGTGA in the germline V gene. V lost 5 bases, J lost 5 bases, and 13 bases stayed unmatched. The CDR3 has 16 amino acids. CDR3 sequence (DNA): TGTGCCAGCAGCCTTCAAGGGCGGGGGGTGGAGGAGACCCAGTACTTC. It translates to CASSLQGRGVEETQYF.

Turning to this clone: The sample has other DNA sequences that encode this CDR3 too. This rearrangement joins TRBV5-1 to TRBJ1-6; TRBD1 matches at 9 bases. The CDR3 totals 15 residues. From germline, CDR1 is SGHRS and CDR2 YFSETQ. J gave up 10 bases and V 0 bases, and 5 bases lay outside the gene matches. The CDR3 region is CASSLAGQGRSPLHF. CDR3 DNA sequence: TGCGCCAGCAGCTTGGCCGGACAGGGGAGATCACCCCTCCACTTT.

The CDR3 DNA sequence: TGCGCCAGCAGTGAGCTAAGTAAATTCTCCTATGGCTACACCTTC. It codes for CASSELSKFSYGYTF. The J gene is TRBJ1-2, the V gene TRBV10-1; no clear D gene. V dropped 2 bases and J dropped 4 bases, with 14 bases sitting between them. This CDR3 has 15 amino acids. Germline assignment: CDR1 WNHNN and CDR2 SYGVQD (reference sequence).

The rearrangement links TRBV29-1 to TRBJ1-6; TRBD1 agrees at 7 bases. Germline V CDR1 and CDR2: SQVTM, ANQGSEA. The trim removed 4 bases at V and 6 bases at J, leaving 3 bases unmatched. This CDR3 is built from 13 residues. CDR3 coding DNA: TGCAGCGTTGCCCGGGACAGTAATTCACCCCTCCACTTT. Translation gives CSVARDSNSPLHF.

This chain connects TRBV2 to TRBJ2-3, with a tentative D call TRBD2 (6 bases). CDR1 is SNHLY, CDR2 FYNNEI, per germline. V was cut by 7 bases and J by 4 bases, with 9 bases left in between. The CDR3 has 12 residues. The CDR3 DNA follows: TGTGCCAGCAAGGAGGGACCAGATACGCAGTATTTT. Translating it yields CASKEGPDTQYF.

V is TRBV5-1 and J is TRBJ2-7, with D tentatively TRBD2 (6 bases). The CDR3 covers 13 residues. Trimming removed 3 bases at V and 4 bases at J, with 11 bases between. The germline CDR1 and CDR2 sequences are SGHRS and YFSETQ. CDR3 nucleotide sequence: TGCGCCAGCAGCTCCTGGGACTTTTACGAGCAGTACTTC. Translation gives CASSSWDFYEQYF.

The chain is built from TRBV7-9 and TRBJ1-2; D is unresolved. Trimming removed 2 bases at V and 8 bases at J, with 12 bases between. Germline lookup yields CDR1 SEHNR and CDR2 FQNEAQ (reference sequence). This CDR3 has 13 residues. DNA for the CDR3: TGTGCCAGCAGCTTATCGGGAGACTTCGGCTACACCTTC. Translated: CASSLSGDFGYTF.

The chain joins TRBV9 to TRBJ2-7; 8 bases align to TRBD2. The V segment lost 1 base and the J segment 3 bases; nucleotides outside the gene matches: 6. The CDR3 has 15 residues. CDR1 is SGDLS, CDR2 YYNGEE, per germline. Written as DNA, the CDR3 is TGTGCCAGCAGCGTATCCTTCGGGGGGGACTACGAGCAGTACTTC. Amino acid sequence: CASSVSFGGDYEQYF.

V is TRBV9 and J is TRBJ2-1, with 9 positions matching TRBD2. V lost 0 bases to trimming and J lost 9 bases; unmatched junction nucleotides: 1. The CDR3 sequence is 13 residues long. The germline gives CDR1 SGDLS, CDR2 YYNGEE. In DNA form, the CDR3 reads TGTGCCAGCAGCGTAGTAGCGGGGGTTGAGCAGTTCTTC. Its translation: CASSVVAGVEQFF.

This rearrangement joins TRBV6-5 to TRBJ2-1, with 11 bases aligning to TRBD1. V dropped 5 bases and J dropped 5; count of bases not matched to a gene: 2. Germline lookup yields CDR1 MNHEY and CDR2 SVGAGI. The CDR3 length is 14 residues. The CDR3 DNA sequence: TGTGCCAGCAGTCCGGACAGGGGGCACAATGAGCAGTTCTTC. It codes for CASSPDRGHNEQFF.

J is TRBJ1-1 and V is TRBV9; a possible D gene is TRBD1 (5 bases). The CDR3 extends over 19 amino acids. Trimming removed 2 bases at V and 4 bases at J, with 27 bases between. Looked up from germline, CDR1 is SGDLS and CDR2 is YYNGEE. The CDR3: CASSVFAGDGRARGTEAFF. As DNA, the CDR3 is TGTGCCAGCAGCGTCTTCGCGGGGGACGGAAGGGCGAGGGGCACTGAAGCTTTCTTT.

On this clone: The same CDR3 arises from other DNA sequences in this sample as well. V is TRBV10-1 and J is TRBJ1-1; 7 bases are a match to TRBD1. The germline V gene has CDR1 WNHNN and CDR2 SYGVQD (reference sequence). The length of the CDR3 is 17 residues. V was clipped by 3 bases and J by 3 bases; unmatched bases: 13. The CDR3: CASSDPGVWQGDTEAFF. The CDR3 DNA reads as TGCGCCAGCAGTGACCCCGGTGTTTGGCAGGGGGACACTGAAGCTTTCTTT.

The chain employs TRBV21-1 and TRBJ2-7; the table's D call of TRBD2 was not tested on the DNA. TRBV21-1 is listed as a pseudogene. This CDR3 region has 10 residues. This chain's CDR3 is CASLRALRYF. For the CDR3, the DNA is TGTGCCAGCTTGCGGGCCCTGAGGTACTTC.

V and J are TRBV30 and TRBJ2-2; TRBD1 matches at 8 bases. V lost 4 bases to trimming and J lost 7 bases; unmatched junction nucleotides: 14. The CDR3 is 16 residues long. Germline CDR1 reads GTSNPN; CDR2 reads SVGIG (reference sequence). This CDR3 is CAWKNAGTGPGGELFF. The CDR3 DNA follows: TGTGCCTGGAAAAACGCCGGGACAGGTCCAGGCGGGGAGCTGTTTTTT.

The genes are TRBV6-5 and TRBJ2-7, with D possibly being TRBD1 (6 bases). The V end lost 3 bases, the J end lost 2 bases, and 8 bases lay between the germline ends. Germline V gives CDR1 MNHEY, CDR2 SVGAGI. The CDR3 is 13 amino acids. The DNA of the CDR3 is TGTGCCAGCAGTTATGGGGGCCCCTACGAGCAGTACTTC. Translation gives CASSYGGPYEQYF.

The rearrangement uses TRBV18 and TRBJ2-5, with D maybe TRBD2 (6 bases). The DNA matches TRBJ2-7 better at its end, which makes the J call doubtful. Germline V lookup: CDR1 KGHSH, CDR2 LQKENI. The CDR3 has 13 amino acids. Here the CDR3 reads CASSPATSSEQYF. The CDR3 DNA is TGTGCCAGCTCACCGGCGACTAGTAGCGAGCAGTACTTC.

The rearrangement uses TRBV7-9 and TRBJ2-2; D unclear. Germline assignment: CDR1 SEHNR and CDR2 FQNEAQ (reference sequence). V dropped 4 bases and J dropped 0 bases, with 9 bases sitting between them. The CDR3 loop spans 15 amino acids. The CDR3 nucleotides are TGTGCCAGCAGCTCGCGCCCTTCGAACACCGGGGAGCTGTTTTTT. Amino acids: CASSSRPSNTGELFF.

The chain uses TRBV10-3 and TRBJ2-5; TRBD2 matches 7 bases. Germline CDR1 is ENHRY and CDR2 is SYGVKD. V was pared by 11 bases and J by 3 bases, with 9 bases of the junction left unmatched. The length of the CDR3 is 13 residues. The CDR3 nucleotides are TGTGCCGCCAGACTAGCTGATAAAGAGACCCAGTACTTC. Its protein is CAARLADKETQYF.

The rearrangement links TRBV9 to TRBJ2-3; 9 bases are shared with TRBD2. Trimming took 0 bases from V and 2 from J; bases not matched to a gene: 7. The CDR3 consists of 17 residues. Per germline, CDR1 SGDLS and CDR2 YYNGEE. The CDR3 nucleotides read TGTGCCAGCAGCGTAGGCGGGGGGGCCACTTTCACAGATACGCAGTATTTT. Its translation: CASSVGGGATFTDTQYF.

This clone turned up a few times. This chain uses TRBV4-1 with TRBJ2-7; the match to TRBD1 covers 8 bases. The CDR3 contains 14 residues. V was pared by 4 bases and J by 7 bases, with 9 bases of the junction left unmatched. Per the germline V gene, CDR1 is MGHRA and CDR2 is YSYEKL. CDR3 amino acids: CASSRAQGAREQYF. Here the CDR3 DNA reads TGCGCCAGCAGCCGTGCTCAGGGGGCGCGTGAGCAGTACTTC.

With regard to this clone: This CDR3 is also generated by other DNA sequences in the sample. The chain uses TRBV20-1 and TRBJ1-4; 7 bases fit TRBD1. The CDR3 contains 11 residues. The junction had 5 bases not matched to a gene; V was cut back by 6 bases and J by 10 bases. Germline CDR1 DFQATT, CDR2 SNEGSKA (reference sequence). For the CDR3, the DNA is TGCAGTGCCAGCCCAGGGGGAAAACTGTTTTTT. Amino acids: CSASPGGKLFF.

This clone was recorded at least ten times. V is TRBV19 and J is TRBJ1-5, with D perhaps matching TRBD1 (6 bases). V lost 9 bases to trimming and J lost 6 bases, with 15 bases between them. The CDR3 has 13 amino acids. CDR1 is LNHDA and CDR2 is SQIVND in the germline V gene (reference sequence). CDR3 DNA: TGTGCCAGCGGACAGACCCCAGGTCAGCCCCAGCATTTT. It codes for CASGQTPGQPQHF. The full variable domain, in which reference TRBV19 and TRBJ1-5 provide the parts outside the CDR3, is DGGITQSPKYLFRKEGQNVTLSCEQNLNHDAMYWYRQDPGQGLRLIYYSQIVNDFQKGDIAEGYSVSREKKESFPLTVTSAQKNPTAFYLCASGQTPGQPQHFGDGTRLSIL.

The rearrangement uses TRBV5-5 and TRBJ1-1; possible D gene TRBD1, 5 bases. Germline V gene data show CDR1 as SGHKS and CDR2 as YYEKEE (reference sequence). The CDR3 loop spans 13 amino acids. V lost 4 bases and J 4 bases, leaving 11 bases between the germline ends. The DNA for the CDR3 is TGTGCCAGCAGCATCGACAGTGCCACTGAAGCTTTCTTT. It is translated as CASSIDSATEAFF.